One sample yielded the 31 T cell receptor beta chains listed below, sequenced in a study of CD8 T cells in ankylosing spondylitis. Points from the study as a whole: A TCR beta motif of fewer than ten highly homologous variants appeared characteristic of ankylosing spondylitis blood.

One entry per CDR3 protein, called by TCRdb with MiXCR from the 5' RACE reads. This table holds 470,000 or so distinct CDR3 sequences, about 25% found once. Antigens of these TCRs are unknown. The sample comprised blood, either unsorted or a sorted T cell fraction (not recorded which). The source is a male donor with ankylosing spondylitis.

This clonotype turned up a few times. The rearrangement links TRBV12-3 or TRBV12-4 to TRBJ2-1; D is possibly TRBD1 or TRBD2 (5 bases each). There are 14 residues in the CDR3. V lost 7 bases and J 5 bases, leaving 15 bases between the germline ends. CDR3 region: CASTPGTINNEQFF. In nucleotides, the CDR3 is TGTGCCAGCACCCCGGGGACCATTAACAATGAGCAGTTCTTC.

J is TRBJ1-5 and V is TRBV12-3 or TRBV12-4, with 11 positions matching TRBD1. The CDR3 has 17 residues. V shed 5 bases and J 3 bases; nucleotides not matched to a gene: 9. For the CDR3, the DNA is TGTGCCAGCAGTCTCTCCGGGACAGGGGGATACAATCAGCCCCAGCATTTT. It specifies CASSLSGTGGYNQPQHF.

The chain uses TRBV12-3 or TRBV12-4 and TRBJ2-2, with D possibly being TRBD1 (6 bases). The CDR3 length is 14 residues. Trimming removed 6 bases at V and 5 bases at J, with 13 bases between. The CDR3: CASRGRGTTGELFF. DNA of the CDR3: TGTGCCAGCAGGGGGAGAGGGACAACCGGGGAGCTGTTTTTT.

The table lists this clonotype with a count of one. The V call is TRBV5-1, the J call TRBJ2-2; possible D gene TRBD1, 6 bases. The CDR3 sequence is 16 residues long. Trimming shortened V by 1 base and J by 0 bases, and 10 bases separated the two germline ends. Germline V gives CDR1 SGHRS, CDR2 YFSETQ. CDR3: CASSLSGVSNTGELFF. The CDR3 DNA follows: TGCGCCAGCAGCTTGTCAGGGGTGTCGAACACCGGGGAGCTGTTTTTT.

This clonotype was recorded a few times. This chain joins TRBV12-3 or TRBV12-4 and TRBJ2-1; 16 nucleotides align to TRBD2. The CDR3 loop spans 17 amino acids. V dropped 3 bases and J dropped 3; count of bases not matched to a gene: 2. The CDR3 sequence is CASSLGLAGGGYNEQFF. CDR3 coding DNA: TGTGCCAGCAGTTTGGGACTAGCGGGGGGGGGCTACAATGAGCAGTTCTTC.

The gene calls are TRBV11-2 and TRBJ2-5; 9 bases are shared with TRBD1. Unmatched junction bases numbered 6, after V lost 5 bases and J lost 5 bases. The CDR3 is 14 residues long. Germline-derived CDR1 and CDR2 are SGHAT and FQNNGV. CDR3 sequence: CASSPDRGRETQYF. The CDR3 nucleotides are TGTGCCAGCAGCCCCGACAGGGGGAGGGAGACCCAGTACTTC.

This clonotype occurred a few times. This chain links TRBV20-1 with TRBJ1-3; D ambiguous. Trimming cost V 6 bases and J 0 bases, with 15 bases left between them. The CDR3 extends over 15 amino acids. The germline CDR1 and CDR2 sequences are DFQATT and SNEGSKA (reference sequence). The CDR3 DNA reads as TGCAGTGCCGGACGGTGGGCATCCTCTGGAAACACCATATATTTT. The encoded protein is CSAGRWASSGNTIYF.

The rearrangement joins TRBV11-3 to TRBJ2-7; 7 bases are shared with TRBD1. V dropped 5 bases and J dropped 4; count of bases not matched to a gene: 11. This CDR3 is built from 15 residues. In germline, CDR1 is SGHNT, CDR2 YENEEA. CDR3 coding DNA: TGTGCCAGCAGCCAACGGACAGGTATGGGGTACGAGCAGTACGTC. Translated: CASSQRTGMGYEQYV.

This chain links TRBV7-9 with TRBJ2-5; perhaps D is TRBD1 or TRBD2 (5 bases each). The CDR3 extends over 15 amino acids. Trimming shortened V by 3 bases and J by 1 base, and 12 bases separated the two germline ends. Looked up from germline, CDR1 is SEHNR and CDR2 is FQNEAQ (reference sequence). For the CDR3, the DNA is TGTGCCAGCAGCTTTGGGGGTCCGGTCCAAGAGACCCAGTACTTC. Its protein is CASSFGGPVQETQYF. The complete variable domain, with remaining parts taken from reference TRBV7-9 and TRBJ2-5, reads DTGVSQNPRHKITKRGQNVTFRCDPISEHNRLYWYRQTLGQGPEFLTYFQNEAQLEKSRLLSDRFSAERPKGSFSTLEIQRTEQGDSAMYLCASSFGGPVQETQYFGPGTRLLVL.

This clonotype was detected a few times. The rearrangement uses TRBV2 and TRBJ2-2; 10 nucleotides agree with TRBD2. CDR1 is SNHLY and CDR2 is FYNNEI in the germline V gene. The junction had 20 bases not matched to a gene; V was cut back by 6 bases and J by 7 bases. The length of the CDR3 is 19 residues. CDR3 DNA sequence: TGTGCCAGCAGCCTCGCTGGGCCCCAACTAGCGGGAAGGGGCGGGGAGCTGTTTTTT. Amino acids: CASSLAGPQLAGRGGELFF.

A few counts support this clonotype. This chain uses TRBV5-1 with TRBJ2-1; TRBD2 might be the D (5 bases). The CDR3 loop spans 14 amino acids. Germline V gene lookup returns CDR1 SGHRS and CDR2 YFSETQ. V gave up 0 bases and J gave up 8 bases, with 12 bases separating them. The CDR3 here is CASSLGTSGDEQFF. In DNA, the CDR3 is TGCGCCAGCAGCTTGGGGACTTCGGGCGATGAGCAGTTCTTC.

This clonotype was detected only a few times. The chain recombines TRBV12-3 or TRBV12-4 with TRBJ2-1; 8 bases align to TRBD2. The CDR3 has 15 amino acids. V was clipped by 3 bases and J by 6 bases; unmatched bases: 7. CDR3 loop: CASSFGPGRGNEQFF. The CDR3, as DNA: TGTGCCAGCAGTTTCGGTCCCGGGAGGGGCAATGAGCAGTTCTTC.

The rearrangement joins TRBV5-1 to TRBJ2-3; tentatively, D is TRBD1 (5 bases). CDR3 size: 14 residues. Germline V gene sequence: CDR1 SGHRS, CDR2 YFSETQ. Trimming removed 3 bases at V and 4 bases at J, with 12 bases between. The CDR3 DNA sequence: TGCGCCAGCAGCTCAAGGGGTACGGCAGATACGCAGTATTTT. This translates into CASSSRGTADTQYF.

This clonotype was detected only once. In DNA form, the CDR3 reads TGCAGTGCTCCCGGGACAGGGGCGCACTATGGCTACACCTTC. This codes for CSAPGTGAHYGYTF. The chain links TRBV20-1 to TRBJ1-2; TRBD1 aligns across 10 bases. The germline V gene encodes CDR1 DFQATT and CDR2 SNEGSKA (reference sequence). With V trimmed by 5 bases and J by 3 bases, 6 bases remained unmatched. The CDR3 length is 14 residues.

This clonotype turned up a few times. This chain uses TRBV6-2 or TRBV6-3 with TRBJ1-5, with TRBD1 identical over 8 bases. Losses at the gene ends were 2 bases for V and 7 bases for J; bases not matched to a gene: 10. The CDR3 has 16 amino acids. Germline CDR1 MNHEY, CDR2 SVGEGT. In DNA form, the CDR3 reads TGTGCCAGCAGTTACGGAGACAGGGGAATTCTACAGCCCCAGCATTTT. Translation gives CASSYGDRGILQPQHF.

This clonotype was observed a few times. The chain joins TRBV5-1 to TRBJ2-7; 13 positions match TRBD2. The germline gives CDR1 SGHRS, CDR2 YFSETQ. CDR3 length equals 16 residues. The junction had 6 bases not matched to a gene; V was cut back by 1 base and J by 5 bases. CDR3 protein: CASSLTSGRAPHEQYV. CDR3 coding DNA: TGCGCCAGCAGCTTGACTAGCGGGAGGGCTCCCCACGAGCAGTACGTC.

This clonotype came up a few times. The rearrangement links TRBV12-3 or TRBV12-4 to TRBJ2-1; D uncertain. V dropped 7 bases and J dropped 0 bases, with 7 bases sitting between them. CDR3 length: 13 amino acids. This CDR3 is CASNLYSYNEQFF. CDR3 nucleotide sequence: TGTGCCAGCAACCTTTACTCCTACAATGAGCAGTTCTTC.

This clonotype occurred a few times. This chain joins TRBV20-1 and TRBJ2-3; the D gene could be TRBD1 or TRBD2 (7 bases each). Germline CDR1 and CDR2: DFQATT and SNEGSKA (reference sequence). Trimming removed 0 bases from V and 5 bases from J, with 24 bases in between. The CDR3 is 18 residues long. CDR3 bases: TGCAGTGCTAGAGATCCAGGGCAGGGGGGGTCATATGGAGATACGCAGTATTTT. It is translated as CSARDPGQGGSYGDTQYF.

DNA for the CDR3: TGTGCCAGCAGTGCGCCGGGGGCTCAAAGAAACACCATATATTTT. Protein sequence: CASSAPGAQRNTIYF. The gene calls are TRBV25-1 and TRBJ1-3; possible D gene TRBD1, 6 bases. The CDR3 is 15 residues long. V lost 4 bases and J 5 bases, leaving 15 bases between the germline ends. Germline CDR1 reads MGHDK; CDR2 reads SYGVNS.

The CDR3 is CSAEGRADNEQFF. DNA of the CDR3: TGCAGCGCAGAGGGGAGAGCAGACAATGAGCAGTTCTTC. The gene calls are TRBV29-1 and TRBJ2-1, with D possibly called TRBD1 or TRBD2 (5 bases each). This CDR3 comprises 13 residues. The germline V and J ends were trimmed by 7 bases and 5 bases, with 15 bases remaining between them. Germline CDR1 and CDR2: SQVTM and ANQGSEA.

This clonotype has at least ten counts. The chain employs TRBV10-3 and TRBJ2-5; D unclear. Germline V gene lookup returns CDR1 ENHRY and CDR2 SYGVKD. The ends were cut back, 0 bases at V and 5 bases at J, with 4 bases in the middle. The CDR3 is 12 amino acids. As DNA, the CDR3 is TGTGCCATCAGTGAGTCCGGGGAGACCCAGTACTTC. Its translation: CAISESGETQYF.

The chain combines TRBV20-1 with TRBJ1-5; the D is unclear. Trimming removed 4 bases at V and 2 bases at J, with 12 bases between. Germline lookup yields CDR1 DFQATT and CDR2 SNEGSKA (reference sequence). There are 14 residues in the CDR3. CDR3 in amino acids: CSANGRRGNQPQHF. In DNA form, the CDR3 reads TGCAGTGCTAACGGACGGAGGGGCAATCAGCCCCAGCATTTT.

The chain recombines TRBV25-1 with TRBJ2-1; 14 bases match TRBD2. V trimming: 1 base; J trimming: 5 bases; junction bases outside the gene matches: 10. This CDR3 has 19 amino acids. CDR1 and CDR2 from the germline V gene are MGHDK and SYGVNS. CDR3 in DNA: TGTGCCAGCAGTGAATTGGGAGGGACTAGCGGGAGACGTAACAATGAGCAGTTCTTC. Translated: CASSELGGTSGRRNNEQFF.

The genes are TRBV27 and TRBJ2-7; 10 nucleotides align to TRBD1. CDR3 size: 18 residues. Germline CDR1 reads MNHEY; CDR2 reads SMNVEV (reference sequence). The V segment lost 6 bases and the J segment 1 base; nucleotides outside the gene matches: 15. This chain's CDR3 is CASSLLFGPGQGSYEQYF. CDR3 coding DNA: TGTGCCAGCAGCCTGTTATTTGGGCCGGGACAGGGGTCCTACGAGCAGTACTTC.

This clonotype was detected a few times. The rearrangement joins TRBV12-3 or TRBV12-4 to TRBJ2-3; D could derive from TRBD1 or TRBD2 (7 bases each). Trimming took 7 bases from V and 4 from J, leaving 18 bases between them. There are 15 residues in the CDR3. Here the CDR3 reads CASTLRAGGADTQYF. The CDR3 nucleotides are TGTGCCAGCACCCTCCGGGCAGGGGGGGCAGATACGCAGTATTTT.

The chain has TRBV6-1 and TRBJ2-5; a weak D match, TRBD2 (5 bases). This CDR3 spans 13 amino acids. The germline gives CDR1 MNHNS, CDR2 SASEGT. V dropped 5 bases and J dropped 5 bases, with 12 bases sitting between them. The CDR3 DNA reads as TGTGCCAGCAGTCCCACTAGGGCGGAGACCCAGTACTTC. Translated: CASSPTRAETQYF.

The rearrangement links TRBV2 to TRBJ1-2, with D hard to call. Per the germline V gene, CDR1 is SNHLY and CDR2 is FYNNEI. There are 12 residues in the CDR3. Trimming removed 11 bases at V and 0 bases at J, with 10 bases between. In DNA, the CDR3 is TGTGCCGGCGGGCCAACTAACTATGGCTACACCTTC. Amino acids: CAGGPTNYGYTF.

This clonotype showed up just a few times. V is TRBV5-1 and J is TRBJ2-1; the match to TRBD1 covers 7 bases. The CDR3 contains 15 residues. CDR1 is SGHRS and CDR2 is YFSETQ in the germline V gene. J was trimmed by 5 bases and V by 4 bases; bases with no gene match: 9. CDR3 amino acids: CASSRQGAFDNEQFF. CDR3 sequence (DNA): TGCGCCAGCAGCCGACAGGGAGCATTCGACAATGAGCAGTTCTTC.

The rearrangement joins TRBV29-1 to TRBJ2-2; D might be TRBD1 or TRBD2, each matching 5 bases. Trimming shortened V by 5 bases and J by 1 base, and 8 bases separated the two germline ends. Looked up from germline, CDR1 is SQVTM and CDR2 is ANQGSEA. The CDR3 runs 13 residues. Here the CDR3 DNA reads TGCAGCGTTACGGGACGGAACACCGGGGAGCTGTTTTTT. It specifies CSVTGRNTGELFF.

The chain combines TRBV18 with TRBJ1-2, with D maybe TRBD1 (5 bases). Trimming removed 2 bases at V and 5 bases at J, with 15 bases between. Per the germline V gene, CDR1 is KGHSH and CDR2 is LQKENI. The CDR3 contains 15 residues. CDR3 coding DNA: TGTGCCAGCTCACCAACCCGACAGATCGCGTATGGCTACACCTTC. This translates into CASSPTRQIAYGYTF.

This clonotype was recorded a few times. J is TRBJ1-3 and V is TRBV12-3 or TRBV12-4; tentative D call: TRBD1 (5 bases). V was clipped by 6 bases and J by 0 bases, with 9 bases between them. CDR3 length equals 14 residues. Here the CDR3 DNA reads TGTGCCAGCAGCCCGGGGGGCTCTGGAAACACCATATATTTT. Its translation is CASSPGGSGNTIYF.